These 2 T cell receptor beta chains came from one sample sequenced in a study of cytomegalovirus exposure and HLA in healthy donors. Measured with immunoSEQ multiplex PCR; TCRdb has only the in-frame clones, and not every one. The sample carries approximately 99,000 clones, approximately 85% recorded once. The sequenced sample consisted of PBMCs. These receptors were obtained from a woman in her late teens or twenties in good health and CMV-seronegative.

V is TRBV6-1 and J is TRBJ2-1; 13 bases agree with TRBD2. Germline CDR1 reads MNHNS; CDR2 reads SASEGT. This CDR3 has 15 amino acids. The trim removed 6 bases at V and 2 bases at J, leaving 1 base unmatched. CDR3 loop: CASSGTSGAYNEQFF. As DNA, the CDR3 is TGTGCCAGCAGCGGGACTAGCGGGGCCTACAATGAGCAGTTCTTC.

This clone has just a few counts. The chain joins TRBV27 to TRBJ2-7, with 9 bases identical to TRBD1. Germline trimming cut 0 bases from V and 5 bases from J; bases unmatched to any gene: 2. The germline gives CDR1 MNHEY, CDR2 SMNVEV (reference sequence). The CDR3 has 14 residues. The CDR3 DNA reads TGTGCCAGCAGTTTATCGAACAGGGGGCACGAGCAGTACTTC. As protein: CASSLSNRGHEQYF.